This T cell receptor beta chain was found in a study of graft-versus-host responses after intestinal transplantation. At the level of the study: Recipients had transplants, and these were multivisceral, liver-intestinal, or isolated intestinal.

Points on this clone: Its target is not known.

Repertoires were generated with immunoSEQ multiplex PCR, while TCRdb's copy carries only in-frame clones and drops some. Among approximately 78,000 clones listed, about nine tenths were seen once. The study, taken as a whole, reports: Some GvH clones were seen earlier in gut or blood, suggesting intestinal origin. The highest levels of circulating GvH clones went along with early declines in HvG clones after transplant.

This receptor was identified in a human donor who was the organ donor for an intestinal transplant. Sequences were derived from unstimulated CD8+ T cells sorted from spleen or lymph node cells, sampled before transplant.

The CDR3 coding sequence is TGTGCCAGCTCAAGGACAGGGGCTAAGGATGGCTACACCTTC. Amino acids: CASSRTGAKDGYTF. V is TRBV2 and J is TRBJ1-2, with TRBD1 matching over 9 bases. Trimming at V came to 8 bases and at J to 6 bases, leaving 10 bases not matched to a gene. Germline V CDR1 and CDR2: SNHLY, FYNNEI. This CDR3 comprises 14 residues.